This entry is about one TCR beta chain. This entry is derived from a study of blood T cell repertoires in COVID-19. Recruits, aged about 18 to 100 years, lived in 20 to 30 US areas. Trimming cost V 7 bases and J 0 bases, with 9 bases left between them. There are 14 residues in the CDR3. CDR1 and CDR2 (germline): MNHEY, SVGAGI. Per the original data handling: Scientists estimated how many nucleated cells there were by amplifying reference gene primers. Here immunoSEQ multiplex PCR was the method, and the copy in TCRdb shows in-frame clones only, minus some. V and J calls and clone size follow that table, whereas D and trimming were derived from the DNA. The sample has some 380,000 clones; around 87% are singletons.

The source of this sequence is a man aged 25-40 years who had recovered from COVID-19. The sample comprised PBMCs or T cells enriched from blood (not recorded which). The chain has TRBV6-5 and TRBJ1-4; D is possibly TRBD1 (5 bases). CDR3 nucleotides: TGTGCCAGCAACCCGACAGCAACTAATGAAAAACTGTTTTTT. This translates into CASNPTATNEKLFF.